This T cell receptor beta chain was found in a study of blood T cells in healthy people across ages. The study, taken as a whole, reports: Relative to aged donors, long-lived donors carried more naive CD4+ cells and displayed higher diversity.

Primers used in a second PCR of about 7 to 12 cycles were a sample-barcoded 5' primer and a J-beta primer mix. TCRdb passed the 5' RACE reads through MiXCR, listing each CDR3 protein once. Altogether roughly 2 million distinct CDR3 sequences are present, about 50% being singletons, with the ten largest covering over 2%. CDR3 length: 14 residues. CDR1 is SEHNR and CDR2 is FQNEAQ in the germline V gene (reference sequence). V lost 5 bases and J 5 bases, leaving 15 bases between the germline ends. Regarding this clonotype: Its matching antigen is unknown.

Each individual donor underwent a draw of 8 to 10 milliliters of peripheral blood. Total RNA amounts of at least 5.5 micrograms were extracted per sample. What was sequenced was blood. V usage is TRBV7-9 and J usage is TRBJ1-1; D not certain. This TCR was sampled from a middle-aged woman in good health. The CDR3 spells CASSHAPGETEAFF. The CDR3, as DNA: TGTGCCAGCAGCCACGCACCGGGCGAAACTGAAGCTTTCTTT.